This is a list of T cell receptor beta chains from one sample in a study of T cell repertoires in aging, cancer and after chemotherapy. Each CDR3 protein is one row after TCRdb ran MiXCR on the multiplex PCR reads. The sample carries 1,500 or so distinct CDR3 sequences, more than 20% recorded once. The sequenced material came from blood. These receptors were taken from a human donor with a solid tumor. Both conserved end residues are part of each CDR3. Each record gives: D gene, J gene, V gene, CDR3 protein. A D gene is named only where the DNA matches it firmly.

D gene: TRBD1; J gene: TRBJ1-5; V gene: TRBV7-2; CDR3 protein: CASSLERGQHQPQHF
D gene: TRBD2; J gene: TRBJ2-7; V gene: TRBV27; CDR3 protein: CASVTGGIVYEQYF
D gene: TRBD1; J gene: TRBJ1-1; V gene: TRBV19; CDR3 protein: CASRPDRVTTEAFF
D gene: .; J gene: TRBJ1-1; V gene: TRBV19; CDR3 protein: CASSTVEGPNTEAFF
D gene: .; J gene: TRBJ2-7; V gene: TRBV19; CDR3 protein: CASSIDPQTGAEQYF
D gene: .; J gene: TRBJ1-1; V gene: TRBV6-5; CDR3 protein: CASSPYLNTEAFF
D gene: .; J gene: TRBJ1-2; V gene: TRBV6-6; CDR3 protein: CASRGGKGYTF
D gene: .; J gene: TRBJ2-5; V gene: TRBV20-1; CDR3 protein: CSASRRGHRETQYF
D gene: TRBD1; J gene: TRBJ1-6; V gene: TRBV6-6; CDR3 protein: CASRRGNSPLHF
D gene: .; J gene: TRBJ2-5; V gene: TRBV19; CDR3 protein: CASSIWGRGETQYF
D gene: .; J gene: TRBJ2-1; V gene: TRBV19; CDR3 protein: CASSITGLSSYNEQFF
D gene: .; J gene: TRBJ2-7; V gene: TRBV27; CDR3 protein: CASSLRGSAEQYF
D gene: .; J gene: TRBJ2-6; V gene: TRBV6-1; CDR3 protein: CASLPGANVLTF
D gene: TRBD2; J gene: TRBJ2-3; V gene: TRBV13; CDR3 protein: CATGGAGVDTQYF
D gene: TRBD1; J gene: TRBJ1-1; V gene: TRBV20-1; CDR3 protein: CSASGQGGYTEAFF
D gene: .; J gene: TRBJ2-6; V gene: TRBV12-3/TRBV12-4; CDR3 protein: CASSLSGHSFSGANVLTF
D gene: .; J gene: TRBJ1-2; V gene: TRBV28; CDR3 protein: CASLPRERRIYGYTF
D gene: .; J gene: TRBJ2-1; V gene: TRBV27; CDR3 protein: CASSIIGDEQFF
D gene: .; J gene: TRBJ1-1; V gene: TRBV20-1; CDR3 protein: CSAPDTLGYTEAFF
D gene: .; J gene: TRBJ1-1; V gene: TRBV6-1; CDR3 protein: CASSERARGTEAFF
D gene: .; J gene: TRBJ1-2; V gene: TRBV6-5; CDR3 protein: CASSPTWTDPSGYTF
D gene: .; J gene: TRBJ1-5; V gene: TRBV20-1; CDR3 protein: CSALRQAVSNQPQHF
D gene: TRBD2; J gene: TRBJ2-1; V gene: TRBV5-6; CDR3 protein: CASSRAGSSYNEQFF
D gene: .; J gene: TRBJ1-2; V gene: TRBV28; CDR3 protein: CASSLSTDYGYTF
D gene: .; J gene: TRBJ1-1; V gene: TRBV13; CDR3 protein: CASSLGDMEAFF
D gene: .; J gene: TRBJ1-3; V gene: TRBV20-1; CDR3 protein: CSARDTGAWGNTIYF
D gene: .; J gene: TRBJ2-7; V gene: TRBV24-1; CDR3 protein: CATSAARDPSYEQYF
D gene: .; J gene: TRBJ2-3; V gene: TRBV7-2; CDR3 protein: CASSSSGTDTQYF
D gene: .; J gene: TRBJ1-4; V gene: TRBV18; CDR3 protein: CASSRAFNEKLFF
D gene: .; J gene: TRBJ1-4; V gene: TRBV20-1; CDR3 protein: CSARDRFRAATNEKLFF
D gene: .; J gene: TRBJ2-2; V gene: TRBV19; CDR3 protein: CASSSAGELFF
D gene: TRBD1; J gene: TRBJ2-2; V gene: TRBV24-1; CDR3 protein: CATSGTGNTGELFF
D gene: TRBD1; J gene: TRBJ1-2; V gene: TRBV6-4; CDR3 protein: CASSALGGQGDHYGYTF
D gene: .; J gene: TRBJ2-4; V gene: TRBV28; CDR3 protein: CASSPGSSKNIQYF
D gene: TRBD2; J gene: TRBJ2-1; V gene: TRBV7-9; CDR3 protein: CASSSPGLQYNEQFF
D gene: TRBD2; J gene: TRBJ2-7; V gene: TRBV6-5; CDR3 protein: CASSPGGGDEQYF
D gene: .; J gene: TRBJ1-4; V gene: TRBV15; CDR3 protein: CATSRGLTATNEKLFF